The 14 T cell receptor beta chains presented below share a single source sample, sequenced in a study of T cell responses to AZD1222 COVID-19 vaccine. Libraries were prepared by immunoSEQ multiplex PCR; TCRdb keeps only in-frame clonotypes and omits some of them. The data show 150,000 to 200,000 clones, over 70% seen once. Sequencing was performed on peripheral blood, taken on day 0 of MenACWY control vaccination. The receptors originated from an adult in good health.

The DNA of the CDR3 is TGTGCCAGCAGCTTAGGGGACATTTTGGAGACCCAGTACTTC. Translation: CASSLGDILETQYF. The J gene is TRBJ2-5, the V gene TRBV7-9; possibly TRBD1 for D (6 bases). The V and J ends lost 1 base and 5 bases respectively, with 11 bases between them. Germline-derived CDR1 and CDR2 are SEHNR and FQNEAQ (reference sequence). The length of the CDR3 is 14 residues. The full variable domain, with the rest looked up from reference TRBV7-9 and TRBJ2-5, is DTGVSQNPRHKITKRGQNVTFRCDPISEHNRLYWYRQTLGQGPEFLTYFQNEAQLEKSRLLSDRFSAERPKGSFSTLEIQRTEQGDSAMYLCASSLGDILETQYFGPGTRLLVL.

The chain links TRBV10-2 to TRBJ2-7; TRBD2 is a possible D gene (6 bases). Germline CDR1 reads WSHSY; CDR2 reads SAAADI. V was shortened by 3 bases and J by 4 bases, with 13 bases between the two germline ends. The CDR3 sequence is 14 residues long. The CDR3 region is CASSDAGMGYEQYF. CDR3 nucleotide sequence: TGCGCCAGCAGTGACGCGGGAATGGGATACGAGCAGTACTTC.

This clone was observed once. This chain uses TRBV5-1 with TRBJ2-7; TRBD2 matches at 8 bases. Germline V CDR1 and CDR2: SGHRS, YFSETQ. The CDR3 spans 15 residues. V lost 0 bases and J lost 6; bases outside the gene matches: 8. Here the CDR3 DNA reads TGCGCCAGCAGCTTGGGGACGGGAGGGCCTGGCGAGCAGTACTTC. It encodes CASSLGTGGPGEQYF.

The V gene is TRBV19, the J gene TRBJ1-3; unclear D gene. This CDR3 contains 12 residues. The germline V gene encodes CDR1 LNHDA and CDR2 SQIVND (reference sequence). V shed 5 bases and J shed 2 bases, with 4 bases lying between them. CDR3 nucleotides: TGTGCCAGTAGTCCCGCTGGAAACACCATATATTTT. Translation: CASSPAGNTIYF.

The chain couples TRBV5-1 to TRBJ2-7; no definite D call. The length of the CDR3 is 14 residues. Trimming pared 0 bases from V and 1 base from J, leaving 8 bases between. The germline CDR1 and CDR2 sequences are SGHRS and YFSETQ. CDR3 residues: CASSLGGPSYEQYF. DNA of the CDR3: TGCGCCAGCAGCTTGGGTGGCCCTTCCTACGAGCAGTACTTC.

V and J are TRBV10-3 and TRBJ2-1; D is undetermined. CDR1 ENHRY and CDR2 SYGVKD come from the germline V gene. There are 13 residues in the CDR3. V was pared by 5 bases and J by 5 bases, with 10 bases between. The CDR3 spells CAISLGMNNEQFF. CDR3 in DNA: TGTGCCATCAGTCTTGGCATGAACAATGAGCAGTTCTTC.

As to this clone: Compared with germline, one end of the junction differs, possibly owing to a read error. The chain combines TRBV6-1 with TRBJ2-7, with TRBD1 matching over 8 bases. There are 14 residues in the CDR3. The germline V gene has CDR1 MNHNS and CDR2 SASEGT. The CDR3 is CASREGQGGYEQYF. The DNA of the CDR3 is TGTGCCAGCAGAGAAGGACAGGGCGGTTACGAGCAGTACTTC.

This chain connects TRBV5-1 to TRBJ2-3, with a weak D call TRBD1 (5 bases). The CDR3 runs to 14 residues. Germline V gene sequence: CDR1 SGHRS, CDR2 YFSETQ. Trimming pared 6 bases from V and 2 bases from J, leaving 13 bases between. The CDR3 DNA reads TGCGCCAGCAAAATATCCAGGGACACAGATACGCAGTATTTT. It yields the protein CASKISRDTDTQYF. The full variable domain, completed using reference TRBV5-1 and TRBJ2-3, is KAGVTQTPRYLIKTRGQQVTLSCSPISGHRSVSWYQQTPGQGLQFLFEYFSETQRNKGNFPGRFSGRQFSNSRSEMNVSTLELGDSALYLCASKISRDTDTQYFGPGTRLTVL.

The rearrangement joins TRBV4-3 to TRBJ2-5, with 11 bases matching TRBD2. Per germline, CDR1 LGHNA and CDR2 YSLEER. J gave up 4 bases and V 0 bases, and 13 bases lay outside the gene matches. This CDR3 is built from 19 residues. CDR3 in DNA: TGCGCCAGCAGCCAAGATCTTCACGGGGCTAGCGGGGGGCCAGAGACCCAGTACTTC. It is translated as CASSQDLHGASGGPETQYF.

The chain uses TRBV14 and TRBJ2-1, with 7 bases matching TRBD1. The CDR3 extends over 13 amino acids. V lost 6 bases to trimming and J lost 4 bases; unmatched junction nucleotides: 3. Germline CDR1 SGHDN, CDR2 FVKESK. The DNA for the CDR3 is TGTGCCAGCAGGGGACAGACATACAATGAGCAGTTCTTC. It yields the protein CASRGQTYNEQFF. Full variable domain (missing parts from reference TRBV14 and TRBJ2-1): EAGVTQFPSHSVIEKGQTVTLRCDPISGHDNLYWYRRVMGKEIKFLLHFVKESKQDESGMPNNRFLAERTGGTYSTLKVQPAELEDSGVYFCASRGQTYNEQFFGPGTRLTVL.

The gene calls are TRBV6-5 and TRBJ2-5, with a tentative D call TRBD1 (6 bases). The CDR3 is 13 residues long. Germline V gene sequence: CDR1 MNHEY, CDR2 SVGAGI. V lost 5 bases to trimming and J lost 2 bases, with 9 bases between them. The CDR3 is CASSQTGQETQYF. The CDR3 DNA is TGTGCCAGCAGTCAGACAGGACAAGAGACCCAGTACTTC.

The chain carries TRBV28 and TRBJ1-1; the D is unclear. Trimming left V 1 base short and J 1 base short, with 4 bases between. The CDR3 loop spans 13 amino acids. The V gene's germline CDR1 is MDHEN and CDR2 SYDVKM. The chain's CDR3 is CASSLLTNTEAFF. CDR3 sequence (DNA): TGTGCCAGCAGTTTATTGACGAACACTGAAGCTTTCTTT.

The J gene is TRBJ2-7, the V gene TRBV18, with TRBD2 matching 8 bases. V was pared by 0 bases and J by 6 bases, with 10 bases of the junction left unmatched. The CDR3 totals 16 residues. Germline V CDR1 and CDR2: KGHSH, LQKENI. CDR3 residues: CASSPPATGGRGEQYF. As DNA, the CDR3 is TGTGCCAGCTCACCACCCGCTACGGGGGGGCGAGGCGAGCAGTACTTC.

The chain uses TRBV7-9 and TRBJ1-1, with no clear D. CDR3 length: 11 residues. V lost 0 bases to trimming and J lost 8 bases, with 4 bases between them. Germline V gene lookup returns CDR1 SEHNR and CDR2 FQNEAQ (reference sequence). CDR3 nucleotides: TGTGCCAGCAGCTTAGCATCGGAAGCTTTCTTT. Protein product: CASSLASEAFF.